Each of the 11 T cell receptor beta chains below was sequenced from the same sample in a study of blood T cell repertoires in COVID-19. Here immunoSEQ multiplex PCR was the method, and the copy in TCRdb shows in-frame clones only, minus some. The repertoire includes hundreds of thousands of clones, around 87% of them detected once, and roughly 8% sits in the top ten. Sequencing input: peripheral blood. These receptors were collected from a woman aged 50 to 60 who had recovered from COVID-19.

The rearrangement uses TRBV28 and TRBJ2-2; TRBD1 agrees at 10 bases. The V and J ends lost 6 bases and 3 bases, in that order; junction bases with no gene match: 7. This CDR3 region has 16 residues. Germline CDR1 is MDHEN and CDR2 is SYDVKM. The CDR3 reads CASSRQGAGDTGELFF. The CDR3 nucleotides are TGTGCCAGCAGCCGACAGGGGGCAGGTGACACCGGGGAGCTGTTTTTT.

This chain connects TRBV2 to TRBJ1-1; 11 bases align to TRBD1. This CDR3 region has 16 residues. V was pared by 8 bases and J by 5 bases, with 13 bases of the junction left unmatched. Per germline, CDR1 SNHLY and CDR2 FYNNEI. DNA of the CDR3: TGTGCCAGCTCGCGGTTGAGGGGACAGGGGGGGACTGAAGCTTTCTTT. It codes for CASSRLRGQGGTEAFF. Together with reference TRBV2 and TRBJ1-1, the CDR3 gives the full variable domain: EPEVTQTPSHQVTQMGQEVILRCVPISNHLYFYWYRQILGQKVEFLVSFYNNEISEKSEIFDDQFSVERPDGSNFTLKIRSTKLEDSAMYFCASSRLRGQGGTEAFFGQGTRLTVV.

This chain links TRBV27 with TRBJ1-4; 10 bases are a match to TRBD1. With 4 bases clipped from V and 7 bases from J, the junction kept 3 bases outside the gene matches. Germline V gene data show CDR1 as MNHEY and CDR2 as SMNVEV (reference sequence). CDR3 size: 14 residues. The CDR3 region is CASSYGTGAEKLFF. For the CDR3, the DNA is TGTGCCAGCAGTTACGGGACAGGGGCTGAAAAACTGTTTTTT.

The genes are TRBV28 and TRBJ1-4; the match to TRBD1 covers 7 bases. This CDR3 spans 18 amino acids. V trimming: 3 bases; J trimming: 7 bases; junction bases outside the gene matches: 17. Per the germline V gene, CDR1 is MDHEN and CDR2 is SYDVKM. The CDR3 sequence: CASSFVPTGLGTVEKLFF. The CDR3 DNA sequence: TGTGCCAGCAGTTTCGTCCCGACAGGGTTGGGGACGGTTGAAAAACTGTTTTTT.

The chain links TRBV11-2 to TRBJ2-3; D ambiguous. V was trimmed by 1 base and J by 2 bases, leaving 19 bases between them. CDR3 size: 18 residues. Germline V lookup: CDR1 SGHAT, CDR2 FQNNGV. The chain's CDR3 is CASSLVRFISRDTDTQYF. The CDR3 coding sequence is TGTGCCAGCAGCTTAGTCCGGTTCATTAGCAGAGACACAGATACGCAGTATTTT.

This chain uses TRBV10-3 with TRBJ1-5; D is uncertain. This CDR3 has 12 residues. The V end was cut by 2 bases, the J end by 6 bases, with 5 bases between. CDR1 is ENHRY and CDR2 is SYGVKD in the germline V gene. CDR3 region: CAISEAGQPQHF. The CDR3 DNA reads TGTGCCATCAGTGAGGCGGGTCAGCCCCAGCATTTT.

This chain uses TRBV30 with TRBJ2-7, with 7 bases lining up with TRBD2. Trimming removed 0 bases from V and 5 bases from J; junction bases left unmatched: 7. The CDR3 spans 14 residues. Germline V CDR1 and CDR2: GTSNPN, SVGIG (reference sequence). The CDR3 spells CAWSVGRERDEQYF. The CDR3 nucleotides read TGTGCCTGGAGTGTAGGGCGGGAGCGGGACGAGCAGTACTTC. Together with reference TRBV30 and TRBJ2-7, the CDR3 gives the full variable domain: SQTIHQWPATLVQPVGSPLSLECTVEGTSNPNLYWYRQAAGRGLQLLFYSVGIGQISSEVPQNLSASRPQDRQFILSSKKLLLSDSGFYLCAWSVGRERDEQYFGPGTRLTVT.

The V and J genes are TRBV5-6 and TRBJ2-7, with 8 bases aligning to TRBD1. The CDR3 is made up of 14 amino acids. V trimming: 2 bases; J trimming: 6 bases; junction bases outside the gene matches: 7. Germline V lookup: CDR1 SGHDT, CDR2 YYEEEE. This chain's CDR3 is CASSFWTGSPEQYF. The DNA for the CDR3 is TGTGCCAGCAGCTTTTGGACAGGGTCCCCCGAGCAGTACTTC.

In this sample, this clone turned up once. V gene TRBV10-3 combines with J gene TRBJ2-6, with D possibly being TRBD2 (6 bases). CDR1 is ENHRY and CDR2 is SYGVKD in the germline V gene. Trimming pared 6 bases from V and 3 bases from J, leaving 9 bases between. The CDR3 has 14 residues. This CDR3 is CAISWGVGANVLTF. In DNA form, the CDR3 reads TGTGCCATCAGCTGGGGGGTTGGGGCCAACGTCCTGACTTTC.

This clone appeared a few times. This sequence joins TRBV28 and TRBJ2-7; D might be TRBD2 (5 bases). CDR3 length equals 12 residues. Germline CDR1 and CDR2: MDHEN and SYDVKM. Trimming stripped 3 bases from V and 7 bases from J, with 10 bases between. In DNA, the CDR3 is TGTGCCAGCAGTTTGTCCCGGAGGGAGCAGTACTTC. It is translated as CASSLSRREQYF.

This clone was detected once. The rearrangement joins TRBV6-4 to TRBJ2-3, with D tentatively TRBD2 (6 bases). V gave up 1 base and J gave up 5 bases, with 13 bases separating them. The V gene's germline CDR1 is MRHNA and CDR2 SNTAGT. This CDR3 has 15 amino acids. The CDR3 bases are TGTGCCAGCAGTGACTTCCCGGGGGTGCGAGATACGCAGTATTTT. Translation: CASSDFPGVRDTQYF.